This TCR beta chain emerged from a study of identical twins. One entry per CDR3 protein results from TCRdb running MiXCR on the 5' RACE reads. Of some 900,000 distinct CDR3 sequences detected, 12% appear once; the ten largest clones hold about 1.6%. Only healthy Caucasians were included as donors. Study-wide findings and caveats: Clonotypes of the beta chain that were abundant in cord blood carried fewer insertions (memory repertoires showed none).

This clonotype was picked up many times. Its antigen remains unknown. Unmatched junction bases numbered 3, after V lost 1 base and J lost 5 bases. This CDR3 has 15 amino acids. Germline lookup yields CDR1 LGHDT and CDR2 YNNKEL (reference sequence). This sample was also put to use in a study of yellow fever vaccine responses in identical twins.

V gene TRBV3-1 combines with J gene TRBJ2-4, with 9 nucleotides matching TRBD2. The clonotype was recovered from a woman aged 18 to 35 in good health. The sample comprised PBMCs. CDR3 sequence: CASSQGASGENIQYF. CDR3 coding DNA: TGTGCCAGCAGCCAAGGGGCTAGCGGGGAAAACATTCAGTACTTC.